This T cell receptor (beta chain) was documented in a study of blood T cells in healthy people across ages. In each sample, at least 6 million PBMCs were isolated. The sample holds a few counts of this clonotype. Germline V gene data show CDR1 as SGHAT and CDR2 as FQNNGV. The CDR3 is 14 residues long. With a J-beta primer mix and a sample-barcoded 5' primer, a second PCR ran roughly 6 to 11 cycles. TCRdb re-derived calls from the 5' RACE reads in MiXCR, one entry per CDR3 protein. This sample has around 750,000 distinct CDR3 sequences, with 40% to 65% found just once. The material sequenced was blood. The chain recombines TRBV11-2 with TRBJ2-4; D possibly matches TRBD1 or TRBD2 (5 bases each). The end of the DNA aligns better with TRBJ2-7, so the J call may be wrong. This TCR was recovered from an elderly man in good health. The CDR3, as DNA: TGTGCCAGCAGCTTAAACCAGGGACCCTACGAGCAGTACTTC. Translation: CASSLNQGPYEQYF.